This T cell receptor (beta chain) came from a study of blood T cell repertoires in COVID-19. Study-level information: The United States, Italy and Spain provided the acute and convalescent COVID-19 samples. Sample material is recorded as cDNA or gDNA derived from T cells, B-cell-depleted T cells, or PBMCs.

This CDR3 has 13 residues. V lost 4 bases to trimming and J lost 9 bases; unmatched junction nucleotides: 6. CDR1 is KGHSH, CDR2 LQKENI, per germline. Assay: immunoSEQ multiplex PCR; the TCRdb copy retains only in-frame clones and omits some. The profile shows more than 250,000 clones, around 87% of them singletons. This TCR came from a man aged 50 to 60 with active or convalescent COVID-19. The source material was peripheral blood. The chain combines TRBV18 with TRBJ2-1; 7 bases map to TRBD2. This CDR3 is CASSLGLGGEQFF. CDR3 bases: TGTGCCAGCTCACTAGGACTAGGAGGTGAGCAGTTCTTC.